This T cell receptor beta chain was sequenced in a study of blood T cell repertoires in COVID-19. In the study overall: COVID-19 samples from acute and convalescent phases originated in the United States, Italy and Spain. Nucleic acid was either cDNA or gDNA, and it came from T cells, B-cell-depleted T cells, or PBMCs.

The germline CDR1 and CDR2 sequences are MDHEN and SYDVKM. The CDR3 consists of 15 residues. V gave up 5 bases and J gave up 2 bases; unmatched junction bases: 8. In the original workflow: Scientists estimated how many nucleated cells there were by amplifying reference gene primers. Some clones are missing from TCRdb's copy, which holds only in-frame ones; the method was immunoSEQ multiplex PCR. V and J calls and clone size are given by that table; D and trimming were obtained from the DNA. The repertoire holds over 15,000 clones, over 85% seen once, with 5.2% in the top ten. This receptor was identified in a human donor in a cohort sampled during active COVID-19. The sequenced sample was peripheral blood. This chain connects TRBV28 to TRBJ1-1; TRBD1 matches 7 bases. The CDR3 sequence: CASSRQGGGNTEAFF. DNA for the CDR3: TGTGCCAGCAGTCGACAGGGTGGGGGTAACACTGAAGCTTTCTTT.